A single T cell receptor (beta chain) is shown here with its context. No antigen is known for it. The germline V and J ends were trimmed by 1 base and 2 bases, with 11 bases remaining between them. The CDR3 has 15 residues. CDR1 is MGHRA and CDR2 is YSYEKL in the germline V gene. These data originate in a study of shared clonotypes between healthy human individuals. Study summary: Per-donor plates numbered three CD4 naive, three CD4 memory, two CD8 naive and one CD8 memory.

Profiling relied on immunoSEQ multiplex PCR, and the TCRdb table lists in-frame clones only, not all of them. This table has around 1.1 million clones, 75% to 85% appearing once. All donors were Caucasian adults living in Nashville, Tennessee. General observations from the study: Naive subsets usually exceeded memory subsets in estimated richness.

This chain uses TRBV4-1 with TRBJ2-5; D remains ambiguous. The sequencing input was memory CD4+ T cells from PBMCs. The subset: CD45RA-negative fraction. The clonotype was recovered from a man between 18 and 29 years old in good health. Some clones in this sample may be carry-over from other donors' samples. The CDR3, as DNA: TGCGCCAGCAGCCAAGTAGGATCGCGGCAAGAGACCCAGTACTTC. Its translation: CASSQVGSRQETQYF.